These T cell receptor beta chains were read from a single sample in a study of control samples from healthy donors and cancer patients. Assay: immunoSEQ multiplex PCR; the TCRdb copy retains only in-frame clones and omits some. The data show 230,000 or so clones, about 94% seen once. The sample taken for sequencing was blood. These receptors were collected from a man aged 50-60 years in good health. Each CDR3 is given without its conserved first and last residue.

TRBV28	TRBJ1-3	ASSSHTLGNTIY
TRBV5-1	TRBJ2-5	ASSLAGRETQY
TRBV28	TRBJ1-6	ASSKIGGSSYNSPLH
TRBV9	TRBJ2-3	ASSALGGTDTQY
TRBV6-5	TRBJ1-4	ASSYSSGRGEEKLF
TRBV7-9	TRBJ2-7	ASSLAARQGLNEQY
TRBV7-2	TRBJ1-1	ASTLWWGTEAF
TRBV28	TRBJ2-3	ASKGTSSTDTQY
TRBV5-5	TRBJ1-2	ASSQTVIGYT
TRBV28	TRBJ1-3	ASTRLDSSGNTIY
TRBV7-2	TRBJ2-2	ASSLSAAAGELF
TRBV25-1	TRBJ2-3	ASSEFLAQDTQY
TRBV5-1	TRBJ2-2	ASSWGSGDTGELF
TRBV5-1	TRBJ2-5	ASNLVGSGGQETQY
TRBV28	TRBJ1-4	ASSPQGPMDEKLF
TRBV10-3	TRBJ2-5	AISAAQTSGGVEETQY
TRBV6-5	TRBJ1-4	ASSRDREKLF
TRBV7-2	TRBJ1-2	ASSLDVGYGYT
TRBV9	TRBJ2-3	ASSVRQTTDTQY
TRBV5-4	TRBJ1-5	ASSLEGQPQH
TRBV4-2	TRBJ2-7	ASSQEAASYEQY
TRBV19	TRBJ1-6	ASSAETSSSYNSPLH
TRBV27	TRBJ1-6	ASSWGSQSSPLH
TRBV4-2	TRBJ2-1	ASSQQRNEQF
TRBV4-3	TRBJ1-4	ASSRTGDTNEKLF
TRBV6-2/TRBV6-3	TRBJ2-5	ASSRLEETQY
TRBV10-3	TRBJ1-2	ATADRDYGYT
TRBV24-1	TRBJ2-1	ATSDFRSYNEQF
TRBV24-1	TRBJ1-5	ATSGFRAGPQH
TRBV5-4	TRBJ2-5	ASSRGTRGAETQY
TRBV18	TRBJ1-5	ASSPEAGPNQPQH
TRBV27	TRBJ1-2	ASSLSRGYGYT
TRBV5-1	TRBJ1-5	ASSLDARESQPQH
TRBV5-4	TRBJ2-4	ASTPGEEDIQY
TRBV7-2	TRBJ2-1	ASRGPGLQTDNEQF
TRBV5-1	TRBJ2-1	ASSFGTGVYNEQF
TRBV7-8	TRBJ1-1	ASSRTENTEAF
TRBV3-1/TRBV3-2	TRBJ2-3	ASSHRWGDGTDTQY
TRBV28	TRBJ1-1	ASSLYSNTEAF
TRBV21-1	TRBJ1-1	ARDILNTEAF
TRBV6-5	TRBJ2-3	ASNRNTDTQY
TRBV5-1	TRBJ1-1	ASSPDLQGALGNTEAF
TRBV19	TRBJ1-2	ASSTRLDYGYT
TRBV18	TRBJ1-6	ASSPPGQGDSPLH
TRBV5-4	TRBJ1-2	ASSSLGSNYGYT
TRBV28	TRBJ1-2	ASSSHDRDHYGYT
TRBV18	TRBJ2-1	ASATRDLRYNEQF
TRBV29-1	TRBJ2-3	SIRGSGGPTDTQY
TRBV14	TRBJ2-7	ASSLIDRTYEQY
TRBV5-1	TRBJ1-2	ASSLFLSTEQSLNYGYT
TRBV29-1	TRBJ2-2	SVGWGSGELF
TRBV18	TRBJ1-1	ASSPPGSTEAF